This is a list of T cell receptor beta chains from one sample in a study of blood T cells in healthy people across ages. TCRdb reanalysed the 5' RACE reads using MiXCR and keeps one entry per CDR3 protein. The sample shows 1,500,000 or so distinct CDR3 sequences, 35% to 45% of them seen only once. The sequencing sample was made of blood. Receptor source: a young woman in good health. CDR3s include the opening cysteine and the closing phenylalanine or tryptophan. The D gene is left open where the match is weak. Only part of the rows carry a size: once, few, many, or a class if the clone is expanded.

clone_size	d_call	v_call	j_call	cdr3_nt	cdr3_aa
once	.	TRBV28	TRBJ2-3	TGTACCAGCTTCTCCCAAAAAGGGAGGCGAGGTGCAGATACGCAGTATTTT	CTSFSQKGRRGADTQYF
.	TRBD1	TRBV12-3/TRBV12-4	TRBJ1-6	TGTGCCAGCAGACCGACAGGGGGAAAGAGTTCACCCCTCCACTTT	CASRPTGGKSSPLHF
.	TRBD2	TRBV20-1	TRBJ2-1	TGCAGTGCTAGAGCTAGCGGGAGGGAGGGGTCCTACAATGAGCAGTTCTTC	CSARASGREGSYNEQFF
few	.	TRBV5-1	TRBJ1-5	TGCGCCAGCTCTGAGCCCCAGCATTTT	CASSEPQHF
few	.	TRBV7-2	TRBJ2-5	TGTGCCAGCACGGAGGACATGAATCAAGAGACCCAGTACTTC	CASTEDMNQETQYF
.	TRBD2	TRBV15	TRBJ2-5	TGTGCCACCAGCAGAGACGCGGGGGGCCGGATCCAAGAGACCCAGTACTTC	CATSRDAGGRIQETQYF
.	TRBD1	TRBV7-2	TRBJ2-7	TGTGCCAGCAGGACTGACAGGGGCAACCACGAGCAGTACTTC	CASRTDRGNHEQYF
.	TRBD1	TRBV12-3/TRBV12-4	TRBJ1-4	TGTGCCAGCAGGCCGAACAGGGGAAGGGCAACTAATGAAAAACTGTTTTTT	CASRPNRGRATNEKLFF
.	.	TRBV20-1	TRBJ2-3	TGCAGTGCTAAGAATCCAGGACTGTTAGATACGCAGTATTTT	CSAKNPGLLDTQYF
.	TRBD1	TRBV4-3	TRBJ2-1	TGCGCCAGCAGTATGGACAGGGTTCGCAATGAGCGGTTCTTC	CASSMDRVRNERFF
.	.	TRBV5-1	TRBJ2-3	TGCGCCAGCAGCTTGGCTAGCGCAAATACGCAGTATTTT	CASSLASANTQYF
few	TRBD2	TRBV28	TRBJ2-5	TGTGCCAGCAGTTCGGGACTAGCGGGAGCACATGAGCAGTACTTC	CASSSGLAGAHEQYF
.	.	TRBV7-2	TRBJ2-3	TGTGCCAGCAGCACACCGGGGGTGAGGACAGATACGCAGTATTTT	CASSTPGVRTDTQYF
few	TRBD1	TRBV5-1	TRBJ1-2	TGCGCCAGCAGCACTGGGACAGGGAATTTTATTAACTATGGCTACACCTTC	CASSTGTGNFINYGYTF
once	.	TRBV4-2	TRBJ2-7	TGTGCCAGCAGCCAAGGGGGTTCGCCCCCCTCCTACGAGCAGTACTTC	CASSQGGSPPSYEQYF
once	.	TRBV4-1	TRBJ1-1	TGCGCCAGCAGCCTCTCCGGGGACACCCCTGGGAACACTGAAGCTTTCTTT	CASSLSGDTPGNTEAFF
.	TRBD1	TRBV20-1	TRBJ1-5	TGCAGTGCGGGGACAGGGGGTTCACGGTATAGCAATCAGCCCCAGCATTTT	CSAGTGGSRYSNQPQHF
once	.	TRBV12-3/TRBV12-4	TRBJ1-6	TGTGCCAGCAGATCCCACTTAAACAGAGTAAATTCACCCCTCCACTTT	CASRSHLNRVNSPLHF
few	.	TRBV9	TRBJ1-2	TGTGCCAGCAGCGTAGATCCGGGGGCGGTCTATGGCTACACCTTC	CASSVDPGAVYGYTF
.	TRBD2	TRBV27	TRBJ2-3	TGTGCCAGCAGGGCCCTAGCGGGAATGCGAGATACGCAGTATTTT	CASRALAGMRDTQYF
few	.	TRBV7-2	TRBJ2-3	TGTGCCAGCAGCTACCAGACTGCAGATACGCAGTATTTT	CASSYQTADTQYF
.	TRBD1	TRBV11-2	TRBJ2-2	TGTGCCAGCACGAAGACAGGGAAGGCCGGGGAGCTGTTTTTT	CASTKTGKAGELFF
many	TRBD2	TRBV5-1	TRBJ2-1	TGCGCCAGCAGCTTGGTAGGGACTACCTACAATGAGCAGTTCTTC	CASSLVGTTYNEQFF
once	TRBD2	TRBV20-1	TRBJ2-1	TGCAGTGCTAGCGGGGGGTACAGCTCCTACAATGAGCAGTTCTTC	CSASGGYSSYNEQFF
.	TRBD1	TRBV20-1	TRBJ1-1	TGCAGTGCTGCCGGGACAGGGTACGCTGAAGCTTTCTTT	CSAAGTGYAEAFF
.	TRBD1	TRBV20-1	TRBJ1-4	TGCAGTGCGCCGGGACAGGGTAATGAAAAACTGTTTTTT	CSAPGQGNEKLFF
few	.	TRBV6-6	TRBJ1-4	TGTGCCAGTCAAGGGGCTGATGAAAAACTGTTTTTT	CASQGADEKLFF
once	TRBD1	TRBV24-1	TRBJ2-5	TGTGCCACCAGTGAAACGACAGGGAGACAAGAGACCCAGTACTTC	CATSETTGRQETQYF
few	TRBD1	TRBV5-8	TRBJ1-5	TGTGCCAGCAGCTCGACAGGGGGCGGACAGCCCCAGCATTTT	CASSSTGGGQPQHF
.	.	TRBV6-2/TRBV6-3	TRBJ1-5	TGTGCCAGCAGTTACGCCAGCAGCAATCAGCCCCAGCATTTT	CASSYASSNQPQHF
.	TRBD1	TRBV20-1	TRBJ2-3	TGCAGTGCTAGACCGCGACAGGGGGGTACAGATACGCAGTATTTT	CSARPRQGGTDTQYF
.	.	TRBV18	TRBJ2-5	TGTGCCAGCTCACCATTGAGCCGGAATGGAGAGCAGTACTTC	CASSPLSRNGEQYF
.	TRBD1	TRBV3-1	TRBJ2-5	TGTGCCAGCAGCCGCACGACAGGGTCCCAAGAGACCCAGTACTTC	CASSRTTGSQETQYF
few	.	TRBV6-2/TRBV6-3	TRBJ2-5	TGTGCCAGCAGTGGATTTGGGGGACCCCGGGAGACCCAGTACTTC	CASSGFGGPRETQYF
.	.	TRBV7-2	TRBJ2-7	TGTGCCAGCAGCTTAAACGGGATCCTCTACGAGCAGTACTTC	CASSLNGILYEQYF
.	.	TRBV20-1	TRBJ1-1	TGCAGTGCTAGTAGTGGAGAGGTGAACACTGAAGCTTTCTTT	CSASSGEVNTEAFF
.	.	TRBV7-6	TRBJ2-7	TGTGCCAGCAGCTTAGACGCAGGGGGGACGTACGAGCAGTACTTC	CASSLDAGGTYEQYF
.	TRBD1	TRBV20-1	TRBJ1-2	TGCAGTGCTAGCGCGGGACAGGGAACTGGCTACACCTTC	CSASAGQGTGYTF
.	.	TRBV13	TRBJ2-7	TGTGCCAGCAGCTTTTCCGGCGACCACTATACCGAGCAGTACTTC	CASSFSGDHYTEQYF
.	.	TRBV12-3/TRBV12-4	TRBJ1-2	TGTGCCAGCATCAAACAGGGATACGACTATGGCTACACCTTC	CASIKQGYDYGYTF
few	TRBD1	TRBV18	TRBJ1-1	TGTGCCAGCTCACCATCGACAGGGCTGAACACTGAAGCTTTCTTT	CASSPSTGLNTEAFF
.	TRBD1	TRBV16	TRBJ1-5	TGTGCCAGCAGCCAATGGAATAGAGGACAGGGCAATCAGCCCCAGCATTTT	CASSQWNRGQGNQPQHF
.	TRBD1	TRBV29-1	TRBJ1-4	TGCAGCGTTGCCCCCGGGACAGGGGCTAATGAAAAACTGTTTTTT	CSVAPGTGANEKLFF
.	.	TRBV27	TRBJ1-5	TGTGCCAGCAGTCCGTCGGAGAGGGCGCGGCGCAATCAGCCCCAGCATTTT	CASSPSERARRNQPQHF
few	.	TRBV12-3/TRBV12-4	TRBJ2-4	TGTGCCAGCAGTACCGACTACCACCGGGTGAAGCAGTACTTC	CASSTDYHRVKQYF
.	.	TRBV12-3/TRBV12-4	TRBJ1-5	TGTGCCAGCAGTCCAGGGTTTGGGTATCAGCCCCAGCATTTT	CASSPGFGYQPQHF
few	.	TRBV12-3/TRBV12-4	TRBJ2-7	TGTGCCAGCAGCCGTATTAGGGCCGCCCCCGAGCAGTACTTC	CASSRIRAAPEQYF
many	.	TRBV10-3	TRBJ2-1	TGTGCCATCGGGCCCCCGAACAATGAGCAGTTCTTC	CAIGPPNNEQFF
.	.	TRBV3-1	TRBJ2-7	TGTGCCAGCGGACGGATTCAAGGCGAGCAGTACTTC	CASGRIQGEQYF
.	.	TRBV29-1	TRBJ2-1	TGCAGCGCCGTGGCTGCATTCAATGAGCAGTTCTTC	CSAVAAFNEQFF
few	TRBD1	TRBV5-1	TRBJ2-1	TGCGCCAGCAGCGGGGGACAGGGGACCGATGAGCAGTTCTTC	CASSGGQGTDEQFF